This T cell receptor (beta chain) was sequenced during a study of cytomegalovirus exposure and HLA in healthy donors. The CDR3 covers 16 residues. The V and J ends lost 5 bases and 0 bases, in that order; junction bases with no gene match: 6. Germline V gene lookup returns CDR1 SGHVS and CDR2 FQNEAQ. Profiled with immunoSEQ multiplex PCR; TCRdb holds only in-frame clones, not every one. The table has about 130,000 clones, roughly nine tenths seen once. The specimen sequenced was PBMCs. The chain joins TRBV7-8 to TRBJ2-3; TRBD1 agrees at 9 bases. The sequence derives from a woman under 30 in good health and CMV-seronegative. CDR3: CASSLMGQGSTDTQYF. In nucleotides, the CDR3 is TGTGCCAGCAGCCTGATGGGACAGGGAAGCACAGATACGCAGTATTTT.